This TCR beta chain comes out of a study of T cell responses to AZD1222 COVID-19 vaccine (dated by TCRdb to about 2021). With respect to the entire study: AZD1222 recipients whose second dose came at about 4 weeks and those whose second dose came at about 12 weeks were combined into one group, since spike-specific TCR depth and breadth did not differ between the two schedules. Trial participants were enrolled by age into 18-55, 56-69 and 70-plus year subgroups, with about 150, 28 and 57 TCR-sequenced participants respectively. TCR sequencing covered 233 trial participants: nearly 210 given two doses of AZD1222 and 26 given two doses of MenACWY control vaccine.

The paper as a whole reports these results and caveats: Because no day 14 peak-response samples were available, the repertoires could be characterized only after the peak T cell response. Reportedly, almost half of the unique spike-specific TCRs recognized epitopes lying outside the regions that are mutated in the B.1.351 and B.1.1.7 variants. After two AZD1222 doses, spike-specific TCR breadth and depth were significantly higher than at day 0 and than in MenACWY recipients. Participants were mostly white British, with more females than males. The authors suggested clonal diversity may have been underestimated. The whole spike protein was spanned by vaccine-associated CD4 TCRs, and dominant responses were seen in regions 160-218 and 743-854. In the small 56-69-year group, the increase in depth fell short of significance, most likely because of low power. Conclusions about previously exposed vaccinees are limited because only a handful of AZD1222 recipients were SARS-CoV-2 seropositive at baseline.

Concerning this clone: No antigen is known for it. Base quality data are lacking; no much larger clone is found one base away.

The CDR3 regions of human TCRbeta chains were analyzed by immunosequencing. Regarding the original processing steps: TCRs in the repertoires were matched against a reference library of SARS-CoV-2-specific TCRs that had been generated with the MIRA antigen-specificity platform. Breadth meant the fraction of unique TCRs that were SARS-CoV-2-associated, whereas depth meant the fraction of total T cells that were SARS-CoV-2-associated. Using the MIRA data, each spike-specific TCR was mapped to the spike region that the TCR reacts to and placed in a CD4 or CD8 class. Log10-transformed breadth and depth values were compared by one-way ANOVA with Sidak's multiple comparisons tests. TCRdb obtained this table from immuneACCESS and retained in-frame rearrangements with V and J assigned. These tables miss some clones; where compared with another copy, unresolved V genes account for less than half of the shortfall, and the remainder is unexplained. V and J calls plus clone size are reproduced from that table; the DNA served to infer D and trimming. The sample includes roughly 140,000 clones, with approximately 89% observed a single time. Under 5.5% of the sample rests with the top ten.

According to the study, the label for this sample's time point signals: baseline before first vaccination. Vaccinee samples came from UK trials COV001 and COV002, including a single-blind randomized controlled phase 2/3 trial of AZD1222 (ChAdOx1 nCoV-19) in healthy adults. For TCRbeta chain sequencing, PBMC samples were collected from trial participants at day 0 and at day 28 after the second dose. This receptor was identified in an adult in good health. Source: peripheral blood, taken on day 0 of AZD1222 vaccination.

The bases are TGTGCCAGCAGCCGCCAAGCTAGCGGGAGGACCTACGAGCAGTACTTC. The translation is CASSRQASGRTYEQYF. Rearrangement joined TRBV11-2 to TRBJ2-7; TRBD2 lines up with 11 middle nucleotides. The junction shows trimming of 5 bases on V and 2 bases on J, and the gene matches do not reach 8 bases of it. The germline V gene yields SGHAT for CDR1 and FQNNGV for CDR2. The CDR3 numbers 16 residues from cysteine through phenylalanine. Only the CDR3 part of the read is kept: 48 bases, read in frame from the first base.